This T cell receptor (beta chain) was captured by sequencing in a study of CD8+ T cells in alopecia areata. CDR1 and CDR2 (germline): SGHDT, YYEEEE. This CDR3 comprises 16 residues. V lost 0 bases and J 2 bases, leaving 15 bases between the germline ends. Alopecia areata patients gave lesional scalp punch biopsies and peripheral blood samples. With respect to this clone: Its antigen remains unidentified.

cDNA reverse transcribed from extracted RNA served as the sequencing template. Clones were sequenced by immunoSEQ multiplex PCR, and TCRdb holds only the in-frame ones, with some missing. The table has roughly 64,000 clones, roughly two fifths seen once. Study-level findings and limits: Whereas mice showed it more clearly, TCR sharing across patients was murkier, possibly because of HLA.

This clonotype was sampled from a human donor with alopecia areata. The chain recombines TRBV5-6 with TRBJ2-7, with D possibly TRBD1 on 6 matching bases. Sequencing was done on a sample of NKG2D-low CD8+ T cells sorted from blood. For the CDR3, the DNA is TGTGCCAGCAGCTTGGGCAGGGGCCTTGTTCCCTACGAGCAGTACTTC. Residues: CASSLGRGLVPYEQYF. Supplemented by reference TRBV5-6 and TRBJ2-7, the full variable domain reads DAGVTQSPTHLIKTRGQQVTLRCSPKSGHDTVSWYQQALGQGPQFIFQYYEEEERQRGNFPDRFSGHQFPNYSSELNVNALLLGDSALYLCASSLGRGLVPYEQYFGPGTRLTVT.